The text below deals with one T cell receptor beta chain. This specimen comes from a study of blood T cell repertoires in COVID-19. Trimming cost V 1 base and J 5 bases; bases outside gene matches: 0. Germline CDR1 is SGHTA and CDR2 is FQGNSA. CDR3 length: 14 amino acids. It was during active infection that Seattle patients were enrolled and then longitudinally followed. TCRdb keeps only in-frame clones here, not all; method: immunoSEQ multiplex PCR. This sample yields a few hundred thousand clones, of which approximately 81% are seen a single time; over 9.5% belongs to the top ten. J is TRBJ1-5 and V is TRBV7-2, with TRBD1 identical over 9 bases. The sequence was collected from a woman older than 75 with COVID-19, enrolled during active disease. Sequencing was carried out using peripheral blood. CDR3 loop: CASSLGTGDQPQHF. DNA of the CDR3: TGTGCCAGCAGCTTAGGGACAGGGGATCAGCCCCAGCATTTT. The full variable domain, rest sourced from reference TRBV7-2 and TRBJ1-5, is GAGVSQSPSNKVTEKGKDVELRCDPISGHTALYWYRQSLGQGLEFLIYFQGNSAPDKSGLPSDRFSAERTGGSVSTLTIQRTQQEDSAVYLCASSLGTGDQPQHFGDGTRLSIL.